This T cell receptor (beta chain) was captured in a study of Ad26.COV2.S vaccination and SARS-CoV-2 variants (dated by TCRdb to the early 2020s). General notes on the study: TCRbeta repertoire sequencing was used to assess the specificity and breadth of SARS-CoV-2-reactive T cell receptors after Ad26.COV2.S vaccination. The TCR-sequenced set comprised about 32 samples: some 20 Ad26.COV2.S vaccine recipients, 5 placebo recipients and 8 SARS-CoV-2 convalescent individuals.

The sample's time point label is to be understood as: individuals recovered from natural SARS-CoV-2 infection. The immunoSEQ Assay was the method used to sequence TCRbeta CDR3 regions. After extraction, genomic DNA underwent amplification by bias-controlled multiplex PCR, followed by high-throughput sequencing. From the authors' description of their analysis: To quantify the absolute abundance of each unique TCRbeta CDR3 region, sequences were collapsed and filtered. Usable DNA was measured by amplifying reference genes present in all nucleated cells, and TCRbeta template counts were normalized to that usable DNA to estimate T cell fraction. Repertoire TCRs were annotated as SARS-CoV-2-specific by exact matching of V gene, CDR3 amino acid sequence and J gene to a known reactive TCR set. The reference SARS-CoV-2 TCR set was obtained from MIRA and was filtered for enrichment in COVID-19-positive ImmuneCODE repertoires, whereby public or cross-reactive TCRs were removed. Based on the MIRA antigens, annotated TCRs were further analysed at the level of specific ORF or position within ORF. Breadth was defined as the number of annotated unique rearrangements divided by the total number of unique productive rearrangements, and depth was defined as the summed frequency of the annotated unique rearrangements. Two-sided Wilcoxon rank-sum tests were used to compare TCR breadth between groups. TCRdb retrieved this table from immuneACCESS and kept in-frame rearrangements only. Not all clones are present; in checked studies, unresolved V genes account for under half, and no reason is known for the remainder. The V and J calls and clone size were taken over from that table, and D and trimming were inferred from the DNA. Recorded for this sample are 300,000 to 400,000 clones; under 95% of them occurred a single time. The top ten clonotypes cover 3.5% to 4.5% of the sample.

Regarding this clone: The antigen this receptor binds is unknown. No base quality information exists; no much larger clone differs at one position.

Overall study results and their limits: After vaccination, substantial breadth of spike-specific CD8+ and CD4+ T cell responses was reported. Ad26.COV2.S recipients had higher spike-specific TCR breadth than placebo recipients (P = 0.0014). Vaccine and placebo recipients had comparable non-spike TCR breadth, which fits with the vaccine containing only spike. It was noted by the authors that total T cell responses may have been underestimated by the TCR breadth and depth analyses.

From the cysteine through the phenylalanine, the CDR3 covers 16 amino acids. The DNA shown is the 48-base CDR3, in frame from base 1. V and J are truncated by 1 base and 1 base respectively, leaving an intervening sequence of 8 bases. CDR1 and CDR2 (KGHSH, LQKENI) derive from the germline V gene. Recombination linked TRBV18 to TRBJ1-6; the D gene cannot be resolved reliably. This sample comprised peripheral blood, obtained after recovery from COVID-19. This TCR was sampled from a human donor who had recovered from COVID-19. CDR3 protein: CASSPQGISYNSPLHF. The DNA reads TGTGCCAGCTCACCACAAGGGATTTCCTATAATTCACCCCTCCACTTT.